This TCR beta chain was obtained from a study of technical replicates of blood from a few donors. Using immunoSEQ multiplex PCR, the repertoire was profiled, and TCRdb retains in-frame clones only, with some absent. Seen here are 60,000 to 85,000 clones, about 94% observed once, and the top ten hold under 0.5%. The CDR3 has 16 amino acids. V lost 4 bases and J lost 0, with 16 bases in between. The germline gives CDR1 PRHDT, CDR2 FYEKMQ (reference sequence). The sequence derives from a human donor in good health. Sequencing used T cells isolated from PBMCs. V usage is TRBV13 and J usage is TRBJ2-7; possible D gene TRBD2, 5 bases. CDR3 sequence: CASSSTIAFPSYEQYF. The CDR3 DNA reads as TGTGCCAGCAGCTCCACCATAGCGTTTCCCTCCTACGAGCAGTACTTC.